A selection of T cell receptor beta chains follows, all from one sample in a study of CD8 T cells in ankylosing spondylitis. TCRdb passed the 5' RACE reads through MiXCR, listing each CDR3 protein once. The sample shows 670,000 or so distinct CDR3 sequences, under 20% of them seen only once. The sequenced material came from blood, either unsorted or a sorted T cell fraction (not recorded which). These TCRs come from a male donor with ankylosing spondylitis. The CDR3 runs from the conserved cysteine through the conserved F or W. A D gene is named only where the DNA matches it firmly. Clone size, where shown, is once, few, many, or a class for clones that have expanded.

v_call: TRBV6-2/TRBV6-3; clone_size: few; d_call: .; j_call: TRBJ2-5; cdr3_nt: TGTGCCAGCAGTTCGTTCCGCAGCCCCTCCCAAGAGACCCAGTACTTC; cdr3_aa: CASSSFRSPSQETQYF
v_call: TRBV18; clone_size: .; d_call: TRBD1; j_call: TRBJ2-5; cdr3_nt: TGTGCCAGCTCCAGAAGCGGACAGGGAGGAGAGACCCAGTACTTC; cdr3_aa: CASSRSGQGGETQYF
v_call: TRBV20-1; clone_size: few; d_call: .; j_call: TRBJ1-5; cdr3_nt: TGCAGTGGAGAAGGGAGCAATCAGCCCCAGCATTTT; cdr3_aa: CSGEGSNQPQHF
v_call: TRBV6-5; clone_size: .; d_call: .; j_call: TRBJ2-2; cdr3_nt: TGTGCCAGCACCAGACCGGGCGGGGAGCTGTTTTTT; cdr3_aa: CASTRPGGELFF
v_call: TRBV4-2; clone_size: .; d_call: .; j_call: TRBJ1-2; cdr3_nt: TGTGCCAGCAGCCAAGCTACAGGGAGAGGTGGCTACACCTTC; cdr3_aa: CASSQATGRGGYTF
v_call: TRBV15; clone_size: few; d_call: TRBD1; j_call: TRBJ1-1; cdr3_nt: TGTGCCACCAGCAGAACAGGGGTGAACACTGAAGCTTTCTTT; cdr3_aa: CATSRTGVNTEAFF
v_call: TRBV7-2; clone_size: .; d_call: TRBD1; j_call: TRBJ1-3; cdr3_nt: TGTGCCAGCAGCTTAGCACAGGGGGGGAGTTGGAACACCATATATTTT; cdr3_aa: CASSLAQGGSWNTIYF
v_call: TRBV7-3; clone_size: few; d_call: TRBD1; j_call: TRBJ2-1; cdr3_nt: TGTGCCAGCAGCTGGACAGGGACCTACAATGAGCAGTTCTTC; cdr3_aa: CASSWTGTYNEQFF
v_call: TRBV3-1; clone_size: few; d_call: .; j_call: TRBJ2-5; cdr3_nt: TGTGCCAGCAGCCAAGAAGTCGAGACCCAGTACTTC; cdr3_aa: CASSQEVETQYF
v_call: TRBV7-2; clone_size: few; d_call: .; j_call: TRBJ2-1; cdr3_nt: TGTGCCAGCAGCTTAGACATAGCGCCCAATGAGCAGTTCTTC; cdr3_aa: CASSLDIAPNEQFF
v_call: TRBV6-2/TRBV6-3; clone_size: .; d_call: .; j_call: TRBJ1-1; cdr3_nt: TGTGCCAGCAGTTACTCGAATGTTCAGGGTGAAGCTTTCTTT; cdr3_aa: CASSYSNVQGEAFF
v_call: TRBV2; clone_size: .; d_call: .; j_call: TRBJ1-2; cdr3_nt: TGTGCCAGCAGTTTCTCTCAGAATCCCTATGGCTACACCTTC; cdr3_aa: CASSFSQNPYGYTF
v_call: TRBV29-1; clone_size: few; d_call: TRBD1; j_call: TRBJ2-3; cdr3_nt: TGCAGCGTTGGTTGGGGACAGGGGTCAGATACGCAGTATTTT; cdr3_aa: CSVGWGQGSDTQYF
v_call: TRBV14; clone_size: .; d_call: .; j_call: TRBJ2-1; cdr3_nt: TGTGCCAGCGGCAGGGGAGGTGAGCAGTTCTTC; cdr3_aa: CASGRGGEQFF
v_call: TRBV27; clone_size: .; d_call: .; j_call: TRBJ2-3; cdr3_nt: TGTGCCAGCTCCCCCTATGGGCCCACAGATACGCAGTATTTT; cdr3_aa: CASSPYGPTDTQYF
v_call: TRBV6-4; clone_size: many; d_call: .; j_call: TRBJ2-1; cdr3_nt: TGTGCCAGCAGTGACTCGAGTGGGTACAATGAGCAGTTCTTC; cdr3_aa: CASSDSSGYNEQFF
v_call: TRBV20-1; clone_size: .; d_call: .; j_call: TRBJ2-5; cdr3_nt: TGCAGTGCAGGGGGGACTGGCTCGTCGGAGACCCAGTACTTC; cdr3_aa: CSAGGTGSSETQYF
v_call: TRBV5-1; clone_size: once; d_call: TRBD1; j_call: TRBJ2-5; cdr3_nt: TGCGCCAGCAGTTCCGGGACAGGGTTTGCGCGTCAAGAGACCCAGTACTTC; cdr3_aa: CASSSGTGFARQETQYF
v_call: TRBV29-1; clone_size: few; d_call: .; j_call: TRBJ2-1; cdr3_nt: TGCAGCGTTCGAGGGCAGGGTCTTGGCGGGACCGGCTACAATGAGCAGTTCTTC; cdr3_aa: CSVRGQGLGGTGYNEQFF
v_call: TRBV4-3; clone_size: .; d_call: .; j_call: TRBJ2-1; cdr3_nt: TGCGCCAGCAGCCAAGGGGGGGCCTCCGGCGGAAGGAATGAGCAGTTCTTC; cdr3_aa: CASSQGGASGGRNEQFF
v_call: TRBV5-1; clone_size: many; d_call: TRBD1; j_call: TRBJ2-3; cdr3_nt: TGCGCCAGCAGCTCGGACAGGGTCCGTTCGGATACGCAGTATTTT; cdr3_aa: CASSSDRVRSDTQYF
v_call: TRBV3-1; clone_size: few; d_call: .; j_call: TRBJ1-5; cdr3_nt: TGTGCCAGCAGCCAGGAGGGGATCAGCAATCAGCCCCAGCATTTT; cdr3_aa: CASSQEGISNQPQHF
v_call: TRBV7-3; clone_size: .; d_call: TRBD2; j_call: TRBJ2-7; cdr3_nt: TGTGCCAGCAGCTTACAAGCGGGAGATGACTACGAGCAGTACTTC; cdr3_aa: CASSLQAGDDYEQYF
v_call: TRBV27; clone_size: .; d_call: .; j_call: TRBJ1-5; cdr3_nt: TGTGCCAGCAGTTTATGGGCCAAGGGTAGCAATCAGCCCCAGCATTTT; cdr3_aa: CASSLWAKGSNQPQHF
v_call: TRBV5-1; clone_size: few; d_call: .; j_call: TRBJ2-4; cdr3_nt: TGCGCCAGCAGCTTGGAAGGGGGGGCTAGCGCCATTCAGTACTTC; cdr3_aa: CASSLEGGASAIQYF
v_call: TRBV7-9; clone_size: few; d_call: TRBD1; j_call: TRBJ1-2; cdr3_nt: TGTGCCAGCAGCTTATCAACGACAGGGGGCACCTATGGCTACACCTTC; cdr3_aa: CASSLSTTGGTYGYTF
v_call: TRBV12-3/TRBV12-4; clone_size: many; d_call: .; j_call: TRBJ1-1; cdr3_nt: TGTGCCAGCAGTTTATGGGGCCTCGAAGCTTTCTTT; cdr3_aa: CASSLWGLEAFF
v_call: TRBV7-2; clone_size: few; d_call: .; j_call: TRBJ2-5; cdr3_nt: TGTGCCAGCACCCAGGAGGCAGGGGAAGAGACCCAGTACTTC; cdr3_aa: CASTQEAGEETQYF
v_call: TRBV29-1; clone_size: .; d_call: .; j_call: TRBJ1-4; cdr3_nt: TGCAGCGTTGACCTCGCAGGCGGTGAAAAACTGTTTTTT; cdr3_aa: CSVDLAGGEKLFF
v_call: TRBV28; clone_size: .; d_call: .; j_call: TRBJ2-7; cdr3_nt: TGTGCCAGCAGACCTTGGAGCGGGCGACTCTCCTACGAGCAGTACTTC; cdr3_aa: CASRPWSGRLSYEQYF
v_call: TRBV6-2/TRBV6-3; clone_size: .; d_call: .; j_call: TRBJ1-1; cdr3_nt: TGTGCCAGCAGCTCCCCGATTCCGAAAGGTGATAACATGAACACTGAAGCTTTCTTT; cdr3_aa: CASSSPIPKGDNMNTEAFF
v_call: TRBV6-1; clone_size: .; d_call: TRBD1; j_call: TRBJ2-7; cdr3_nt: TGTGCCAGCAGTGAGTACCTTAGGACAGGGGGCTTCTACGAGCAGTACTTC; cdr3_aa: CASSEYLRTGGFYEQYF
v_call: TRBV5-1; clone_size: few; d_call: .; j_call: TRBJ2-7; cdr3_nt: TGCGCCAGCAGAGGAGGGAACGAGCAGTACTTC; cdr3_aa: CASRGGNEQYF
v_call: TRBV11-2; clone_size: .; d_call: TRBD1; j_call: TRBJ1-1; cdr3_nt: TGTGCCAGCAGCGACCCAGGGGGCCCGAACACTGAAGCTTTCTTT; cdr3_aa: CASSDPGGPNTEAFF
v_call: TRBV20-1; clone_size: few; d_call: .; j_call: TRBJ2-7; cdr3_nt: TGCAGTGCTAGGAAGGGCCAGGGGATCCACGAGCAGTACTTC; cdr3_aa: CSARKGQGIHEQYF
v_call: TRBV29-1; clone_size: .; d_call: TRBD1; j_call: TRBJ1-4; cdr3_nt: TGCAGCGTTGAAGAAAGGGACAGCACTAATGAAAAACTGTTTTTT; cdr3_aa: CSVEERDSTNEKLFF
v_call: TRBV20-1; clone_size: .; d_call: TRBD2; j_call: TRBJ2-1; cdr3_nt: TGCAGTGCCGTGGCCGGGACTAGCGGGGTCCATGAGCAGTTCTTC; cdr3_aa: CSAVAGTSGVHEQFF
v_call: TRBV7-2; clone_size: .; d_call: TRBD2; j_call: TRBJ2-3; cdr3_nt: TGTGCCAGCAGCTCGACTAGCCGCCGCACAGATACGCAGTATTTT; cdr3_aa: CASSSTSRRTDTQYF
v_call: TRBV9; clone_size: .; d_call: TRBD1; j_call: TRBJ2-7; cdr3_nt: TGTGCCAGCAGCGTGGAGGGGACAGGGCTCAACGAGCAGTACTTC; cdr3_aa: CASSVEGTGLNEQYF
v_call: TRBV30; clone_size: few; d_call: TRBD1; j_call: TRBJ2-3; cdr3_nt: TGTGCCTGGTGGACAGGGTTTCTCACAGATACGCAGTATTTT; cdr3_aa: CAWWTGFLTDTQYF
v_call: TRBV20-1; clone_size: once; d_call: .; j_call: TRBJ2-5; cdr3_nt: TGCAGTGCTCAACCAAAAGAGACCCAGTACTTC; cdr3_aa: CSAQPKETQYF
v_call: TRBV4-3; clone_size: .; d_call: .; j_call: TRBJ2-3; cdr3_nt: TGCGCCAGCAGCCAAGTTCCCCCGTGGCAGGGTGCGTATACGCAGTATTTT; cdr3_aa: CASSQVPPWQGAYTQYF
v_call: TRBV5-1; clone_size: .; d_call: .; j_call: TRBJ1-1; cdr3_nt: TGCGCCAGCAGCTTGGCCGACAGCACTGAAGCTTTCTTT; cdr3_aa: CASSLADSTEAFF
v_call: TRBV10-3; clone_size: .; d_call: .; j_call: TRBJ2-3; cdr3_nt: TGTGCCATCAGTGAGTCGGATCAAACAGATACGCAGTATTTT; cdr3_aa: CAISESDQTDTQYF
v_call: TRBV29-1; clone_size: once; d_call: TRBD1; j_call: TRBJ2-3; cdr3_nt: TGCAGCGTTCGCCTGACAGGGGGGGATACGCAGTATTTT; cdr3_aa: CSVRLTGGDTQYF
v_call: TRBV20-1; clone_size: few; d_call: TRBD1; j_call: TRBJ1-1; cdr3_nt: TGCAGTGCTAGCACAGGGGTCTTCACTGAAGCTTTCTTT; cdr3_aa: CSASTGVFTEAFF